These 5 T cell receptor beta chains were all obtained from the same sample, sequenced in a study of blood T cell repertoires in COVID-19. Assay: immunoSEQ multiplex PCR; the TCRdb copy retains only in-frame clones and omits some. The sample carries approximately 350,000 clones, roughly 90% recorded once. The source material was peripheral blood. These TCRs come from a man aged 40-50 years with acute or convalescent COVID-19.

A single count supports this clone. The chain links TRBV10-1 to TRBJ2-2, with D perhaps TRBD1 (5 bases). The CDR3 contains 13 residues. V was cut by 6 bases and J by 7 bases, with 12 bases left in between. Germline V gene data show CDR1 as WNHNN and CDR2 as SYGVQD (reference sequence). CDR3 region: CASSLGVSGELFF. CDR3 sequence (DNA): TGCGCCAGCAGCCTAGGGGTTAGCGGGGAGCTGTTTTTT.

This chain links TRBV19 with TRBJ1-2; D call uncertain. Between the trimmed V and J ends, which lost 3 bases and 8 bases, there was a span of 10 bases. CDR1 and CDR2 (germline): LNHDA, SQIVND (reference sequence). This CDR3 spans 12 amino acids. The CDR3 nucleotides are TGTGCCAGTAGTATCTCCCGTACAGGCTACACCTTC. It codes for CASSISRTGYTF.

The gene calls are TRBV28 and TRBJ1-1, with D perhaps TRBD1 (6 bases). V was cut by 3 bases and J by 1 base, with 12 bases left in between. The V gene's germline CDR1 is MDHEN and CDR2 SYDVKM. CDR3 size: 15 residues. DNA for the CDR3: TGTGCCAGCAGTTTTCATAGGACAGAGAACACTGAAGCTTTCTTT. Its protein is CASSFHRTENTEAFF.

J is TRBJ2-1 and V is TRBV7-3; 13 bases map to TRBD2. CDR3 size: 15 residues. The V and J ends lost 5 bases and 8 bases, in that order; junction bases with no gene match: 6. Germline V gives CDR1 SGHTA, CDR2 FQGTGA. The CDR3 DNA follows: TGTGCCAGCAGCCCCCGACTAGCGGGAGGCGATGAGCAGTTCTTC. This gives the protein CASSPRLAGGDEQFF.

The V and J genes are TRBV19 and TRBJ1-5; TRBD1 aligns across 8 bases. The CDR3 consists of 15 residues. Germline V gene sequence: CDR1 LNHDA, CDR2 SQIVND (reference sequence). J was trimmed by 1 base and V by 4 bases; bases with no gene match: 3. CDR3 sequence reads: CASSKNRGSNQPQHF. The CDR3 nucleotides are TGTGCCAGTAGTAAGAACAGGGGGAGCAATCAGCCCCAGCATTTT.